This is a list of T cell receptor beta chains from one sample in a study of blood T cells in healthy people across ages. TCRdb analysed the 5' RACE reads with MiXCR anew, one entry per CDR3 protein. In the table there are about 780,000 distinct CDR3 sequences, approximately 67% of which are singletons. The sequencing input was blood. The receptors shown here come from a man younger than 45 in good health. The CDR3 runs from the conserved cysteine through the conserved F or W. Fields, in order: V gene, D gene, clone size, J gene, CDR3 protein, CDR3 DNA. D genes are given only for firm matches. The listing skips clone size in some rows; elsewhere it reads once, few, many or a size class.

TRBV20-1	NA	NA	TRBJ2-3	CSARPSSGGRTDTQYF	TGCAGTGCTAGGCCCAGTTCCGGGGGGCGGACAGATACGCAGTATTTT
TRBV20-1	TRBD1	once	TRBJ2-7	CSAPRDRVSYEQYF	TGCAGTGCGCCCCGGGACAGGGTCTCCTACGAGCAGTACTTC
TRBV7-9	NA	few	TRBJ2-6	CASSFSNSGANVLTF	TGTGCCAGCAGCTTTTCGAACTCTGGGGCCAACGTCCTGACTTTC
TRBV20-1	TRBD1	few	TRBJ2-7	CSAIRGRGLHEQYF	TGCAGTGCCATCCGAGGCAGGGGGCTACACGAGCAGTACTTC
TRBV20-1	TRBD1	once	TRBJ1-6	CSARAPDRGELLHF	TGCAGTGCTAGAGCCCCTGACAGGGGAGAGCTCCTCCACTTT
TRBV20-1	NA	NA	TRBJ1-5	CSARALFRGDTQPQHF	TGCAGTGCTAGAGCCCTCTTTCGGGGCGACACTCAGCCCCAGCATTTT
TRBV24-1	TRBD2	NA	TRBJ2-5	CATSAWGGGETQYF	TGTGCCACCAGTGCCTGGGGGGGAGGAGAGACCCAGTACTTC
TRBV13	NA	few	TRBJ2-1	CASSPCPGPECEQFF	TGTGCCAGCAGCCCATGTCCGGGACCTGAGTGTGAGCAGTTCTTC
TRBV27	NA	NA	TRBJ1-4	CASSLGGPGEKLFF	TGTGCCAGCAGTTTAGGGGGACCCGGTGAAAAACTGTTTTTT
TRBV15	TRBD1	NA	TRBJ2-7	CATSRGQGAKYF	TGTGCCACCAGCAGAGGCCAGGGGGCTAAGTACTTC
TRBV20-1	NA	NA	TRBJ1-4	CSAWDGTTNEKLFF	TGCAGTGCTTGGGACGGTACAACTAATGAAAAACTGTTTTTT
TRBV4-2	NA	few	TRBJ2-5	CASSQDLEASDQETQYF	TGTGCCAGCAGCCAAGATCTTGAGGCGTCAGACCAAGAGACCCAGTACTTC
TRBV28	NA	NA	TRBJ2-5	CASSGDRLGGETQYF	TGTGCCAGCAGCGGGGATCGGTTGGGCGGAGAGACCCAGTACTTC
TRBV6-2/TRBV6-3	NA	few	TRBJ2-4	CASRSPDTLAKNIQYF	TGTGCCAGCAGATCACCGGACACATTAGCCAAAAACATTCAGTACTTC
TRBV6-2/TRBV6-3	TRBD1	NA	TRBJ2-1	CASSPRQGVTYNEQFF	TGTGCCAGCAGTCCCCGACAGGGGGTCACCTACAATGAGCAGTTCTTC
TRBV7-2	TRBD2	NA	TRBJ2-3	CASSSSAGGLDTQYF	TGTGCCAGCAGCTCCTCCGCGGGGGGGTTGGATACGCAGTATTTT
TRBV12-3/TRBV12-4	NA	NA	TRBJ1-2	CASSLADRGRGYTF	TGTGCCAGTAGCCTCGCTGACCGCGGACGTGGCTACACCTTC